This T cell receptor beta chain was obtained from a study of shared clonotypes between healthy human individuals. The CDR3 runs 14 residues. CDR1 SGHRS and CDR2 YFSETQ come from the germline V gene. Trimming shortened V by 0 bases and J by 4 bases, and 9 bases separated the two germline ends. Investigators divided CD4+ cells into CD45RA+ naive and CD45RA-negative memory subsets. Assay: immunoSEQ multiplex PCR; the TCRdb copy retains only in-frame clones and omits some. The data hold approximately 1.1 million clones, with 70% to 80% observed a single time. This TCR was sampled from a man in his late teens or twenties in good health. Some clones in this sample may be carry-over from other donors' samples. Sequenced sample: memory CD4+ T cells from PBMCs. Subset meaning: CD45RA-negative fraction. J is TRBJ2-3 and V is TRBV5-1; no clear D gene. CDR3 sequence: CASSLEKSADTQYF. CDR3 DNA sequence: TGCGCCAGCAGCTTGGAGAAGTCCGCAGATACGCAGTATTTT.